Following are 26 T cell receptor beta chains from one sample sequenced in a study of T-cell memory formation after mild COVID-19. TCRdb re-derived calls from the 5' RACE reads in MiXCR, one entry per CDR3 protein. Seen here are about half a million distinct CDR3 sequences, approximately 18% observed once, and the top ten hold roughly 12%. Sequencing was carried out using PBMCs or a T cell subset sorted from them (not recorded which). These receptors were collected from an adult woman who had mild COVID-19 (a few samples of this study predate the infection). Cell type and time point are not known.

This chain connects TRBV12-3 or TRBV12-4 to TRBJ1-2; D gene uncertain. The CDR3 contains 14 residues. Trimming cost V 1 base and J 4 bases, with 10 bases left between them. CDR3 sequence reads: CASSLGEVGYGYTF. CDR3 nucleotides: TGTGCCAGCAGTTTAGGAGAGGTTGGCTATGGCTACACCTTC.

The chain is built from TRBV25-1 and TRBJ2-1, with D maybe TRBD2 (6 bases). V dropped 4 bases and J dropped 4 bases, with 11 bases sitting between them. The CDR3 consists of 14 residues. From germline, CDR1 is MGHDK and CDR2 SYGVNS. CDR3 bases: TGTGCCAGCAGTGGGAGGGAAGGATACAATGAGCAGTTCTTC. Protein: CASSGREGYNEQFF.

V and J are TRBV6-2 or TRBV6-3 and TRBJ2-7, with TRBD1 matching 9 bases. Trimming removed 11 bases from V and 7 bases from J; junction bases left unmatched: 6. Germline V CDR1 and CDR2: MNHEY, SVGEGT. This CDR3 is built from 11 residues. DNA for the CDR3: TGTGCCGTACAGGGGGCGATTGAGCAGTACTTC. It encodes CAVQGAIEQYF.

V usage is TRBV9 and J usage is TRBJ2-7; D is perhaps TRBD1 (5 bases). CDR1 SGDLS and CDR2 YYNGEE come from the germline V gene. This CDR3 is 15 amino acids long. V was clipped by 0 bases and J by 2 bases, with 12 bases between them. CDR3 DNA sequence: TGTGCCAGCAGCGTAGGGCCAGGGTCGACCTACGAGCAGTACTTC. Translated: CASSVGPGSTYEQYF. Complete variable domain (other parts from reference TRBV9 and TRBJ2-7): DSGVTQTPKHLITATGQRVTLRCSPRSGDLSVYWYQQSLDQGLQFLIQYYNGEERAKGNILERFSAQQFPDLHSELNLSSLELGDSALYFCASSVGPGSTYEQYFGPGTRLTVT.

This clonotype was observed a handful of times. The rearrangement joins TRBV19 to TRBJ1-5; D is undetermined. Trimming removed 8 bases from V and 6 bases from J, with 14 bases in between. The CDR3 runs 13 residues. The germline CDR1 and CDR2 sequences are LNHDA and SQIVND (reference sequence). The CDR3 nucleotides read TGTGCCAGTCGATCCGGTGGGCGTCAGCCCCAGCATTTT. Translated, it gives CASRSGGRQPQHF.

J is TRBJ1-3 and V is TRBV12-3 or TRBV12-4; TRBD1 matches 9 bases. The junction had 2 bases not matched to a gene; V was cut back by 4 bases and J by 4 bases. The CDR3 is 14 residues long. The CDR3 region is CASSSDRGGNTIYF. The CDR3 DNA reads as TGTGCCAGCAGTTCCGACAGGGGGGGAAACACCATATATTTT.

This clonotype was observed a few times. J is TRBJ2-1 and V is TRBV7-7; 7 nucleotides line up with TRBD1. Per the germline V gene, CDR1 is SSHAT and CDR2 is FNYEAQ (reference sequence). The V gene end was trimmed by 6 bases and the J gene end by 6 bases; junction bases not matched to a gene: 11. The CDR3 runs to 15 residues. The CDR3 nucleotides are TGTGCCAGCAGTTCCCCAGAGACAGGGAGCAATGAGCAGTTCTTC. Translating it yields CASSSPETGSNEQFF.

This sequence joins TRBV12-3 or TRBV12-4 and TRBJ2-3, with TRBD2 matching over 7 bases. V was clipped by 7 bases and J by 6 bases; unmatched bases: 10. This CDR3 region has 14 residues. The CDR3 loop is CASNRWGSGDTQYF. CDR3 in DNA: TGTGCCAGCAACCGCTGGGGTAGCGGGGATACGCAGTATTTT.

The V gene is TRBV11-2, the J gene TRBJ2-3; 9 nucleotides match TRBD2. This CDR3 is 16 amino acids long. The V and J ends lost 5 bases and 2 bases, in that order; junction bases with no gene match: 8. The germline gives CDR1 SGHAT, CDR2 FQNNGV. The CDR3 region has the DNA TGTGCCAGCAGCCCCCGACTAGCGGATATCACAGATACGCAGTATTTT. Translation gives CASSPRLADITDTQYF.

This clonotype was seen more than once but under ten times. The chain joins TRBV12-3 or TRBV12-4 to TRBJ2-7; 10 bases are a match to TRBD1. This CDR3 region has 14 residues. The ends lost 3 bases at V and 6 bases at J; junction bases unmatched: 5. The CDR3 reads CASSFRQGASEQYF. The DNA for the CDR3 is TGTGCCAGCAGTTTCCGACAGGGGGCTAGCGAGCAGTACTTC.

V is TRBV5-1 and J is TRBJ1-2; D gene unclear. The V gene's germline CDR1 is SGHRS and CDR2 YFSETQ. The V gene lost 5 bases and the J gene lost 4 bases, with 9 bases spanning the gap. The CDR3 extends over 12 amino acids. The CDR3: CASRPEGYGYTF. The CDR3 DNA sequence: TGCGCCAGCAGGCCTGAGGGCTATGGCTACACCTTC.

This clonotype was counted only a few times. The V and J genes are TRBV5-1 and TRBJ1-5; D is ambiguous. The germline gives CDR1 SGHRS, CDR2 YFSETQ. This CDR3 spans 14 amino acids. V gave up 4 bases and J gave up 3 bases, with 11 bases separating them. The CDR3 protein is CASSLGSFNQPQHF. DNA of the CDR3: TGCGCCAGCAGCCTGGGCTCCTTCAATCAGCCCCAGCATTTT.

Only a few counts were recorded for this clonotype. The rearrangement joins TRBV28 to TRBJ2-5; D is undetermined. Germline CDR1 MDHEN, CDR2 SYDVKM. V lost 5 bases and J 5 bases, leaving 21 bases between the germline ends. This CDR3 is 16 amino acids long. Here the CDR3 reads CASSPMRRGFQETQYF. In nucleotides, the CDR3 is TGTGCCAGCAGTCCCATGCGCAGAGGATTCCAGGAGACCCAGTACTTC.

This clonotype was observed a few times. The chain combines TRBV5-1 with TRBJ2-2; perhaps D is TRBD1 or TRBD2 (5 bases each). Germline values: CDR1 SGHRS, CDR2 YFSETQ. The CDR3 length is 15 residues. V was pared by 5 bases and J by 4 bases, with 15 bases between. The CDR3 coding sequence is TGCGCCAGCAGTGACGCAAGTGGGGGCACCGGGGAGCTGTTTTTT. Translation gives CASSDASGGTGELFF.

The chain carries TRBV20-1 and TRBJ2-7; unclear D gene. This CDR3 comprises 13 residues. From germline, CDR1 is DFQATT and CDR2 SNEGSKA (reference sequence). Trimming took 1 base from V and 2 from J, leaving 9 bases between them. This chain's CDR3 is CSARVGGTYEQYF. For the CDR3, the DNA is TGCAGTGCTAGAGTGGGCGGTACCTACGAGCAGTACTTC.

The chain uses TRBV24-1 and TRBJ2-5, with unresolved D. Trimming shortened V by 3 bases and J by 2 bases, and 12 bases separated the two germline ends. Germline CDR1 and CDR2: KGHDR and SFDVKD. The CDR3 totals 15 residues. The CDR3 sequence is CATSDSARNQETQYF. The CDR3 region has the DNA TGTGCCACCAGTGATAGTGCCAGGAATCAAGAGACCCAGTACTTC.

The CDR3 nucleotides read TGTGCCAGCAGCTTATGGGGGGCGGAGAACACTGAAGCTTTCTTT. Residues: CASSLWGAENTEAFF. This chain links TRBV7-2 with TRBJ1-1; D possibly corresponds to TRBD1 (6 bases). Trimming left V 2 bases short and J 1 base short, with 11 bases between. Germline V CDR1 and CDR2: SGHTA, FQGNSA. The CDR3 contains 15 residues.

This sequence joins TRBV6-5 and TRBJ2-7, with D possibly matching TRBD1 (6 bases). The CDR3 length is 13 residues. The V gene's germline CDR1 is MNHEY and CDR2 SVGAGI. The V end lost 2 bases, the J end lost 5 bases, and 10 bases lay between the germline ends. The CDR3 sequence is CASSYVRQDEQYF. CDR3 bases: TGTGCCAGCAGTTACGTACGACAGGACGAGCAGTACTTC.

V is TRBV6-1 and J is TRBJ2-2; TRBD2 matches 16 bases. Trimming took 11 bases from V and 6 from J; bases not matched to a gene: 6. The germline CDR1 and CDR2 sequences are MNHNS and SASEGT. The CDR3 sequence is 15 residues long. The CDR3 here is CAGTGLAGGPGELFF. The CDR3 bases are TGTGCCGGGACGGGACTAGCGGGAGGGCCCGGGGAGCTGTTTTTT.

V and J are TRBV7-6 and TRBJ1-5; no firm D call. V lost 3 bases and J 0 bases, leaving 9 bases between the germline ends. The length of the CDR3 is 15 residues. The germline V gene has CDR1 SGHVS and CDR2 FNYEAQ. The CDR3 protein is CASSLWPGSNQPQHF. In nucleotides, the CDR3 is TGTGCCAGCAGCTTGTGGCCAGGTAGCAATCAGCCCCAGCATTTT. Complete variable domain (other parts from reference TRBV7-6 and TRBJ1-5): GAGVSQSPRYKVTKRGQDVALRCDPISGHVSLYWYRQALGQGPEFLTYFNYEAQQDKSGLPNDRFSAERPEGSISTLTIQRTEQRDSAMYRCASSLWPGSNQPQHFGDGTRLSIL.

This clonotype was observed a handful of times. This chain connects TRBV2 to TRBJ1-1; no firm D call. Trimming pared 6 bases from V and 1 base from J, leaving 15 bases between. Germline CDR1 is SNHLY and CDR2 is FYNNEI. The CDR3 has 15 amino acids. The CDR3 coding sequence is TGTGCCAGCAGATCATTGTGGGGTTCGAACACTGAAGCTTTCTTT. The encoded protein is CASRSLWGSNTEAFF.

There are many counts of this clonotype. The chain is built from TRBV4-1 and TRBJ2-5, with D perhaps matching TRBD1 (6 bases). CDR1 is MGHRA, CDR2 YSYEKL, per germline. V lost 5 bases, J lost 5 bases, and 15 bases lay in between. This CDR3 comprises 14 residues. The CDR3 coding sequence is TGCGCCAGCAGCGCAGGGGCCCCTTTGGAGACCCAGTACTTC. It codes for CASSAGAPLETQYF.

At least ten counts were recorded for this clonotype. The chain is built from TRBV6-5 and TRBJ2-2; the match to TRBD2 covers 10 bases. This CDR3 has 17 amino acids. V trimming: 6 bases; J trimming: 5 bases; junction bases outside the gene matches: 12. Germline values: CDR1 MNHEY, CDR2 SVGAGI. CDR3 protein: CASRPPSGSGWTGELFF. The CDR3 DNA reads as TGTGCCAGCAGACCCCCTAGCGGGAGTGGGTGGACCGGGGAGCTGTTTTTT.

The table lists this clonotype with a few counts. V usage is TRBV7-9 and J usage is TRBJ1-3, with 7 bases fitting TRBD1. Germline CDR1 and CDR2: SEHNR and FQNEAQ (reference sequence). V shed 6 bases, J shed 0 bases, and the junction held 14 bases outside the gene matches. This CDR3 has 18 amino acids. In DNA form, the CDR3 reads TGTGCCAGCAGTCGCGGGACAGCCACACTATACTCTGGAAACACCATATATTTT. Its protein product is CASSRGTATLYSGNTIYF.

J is TRBJ2-7 and V is TRBV7-6; D is possibly TRBD1 (5 bases). The CDR3 loop spans 14 amino acids. CDR1 and CDR2 from the germline V gene are SGHVS and FNYEAQ. Trimming shortened V by 1 base and J by 1 base, and 8 bases separated the two germline ends. The chain's CDR3 is CASSLGTTSYEQYF. CDR3 in DNA: TGTGCCAGCAGCTTAGGGACAACGTCCTACGAGCAGTACTTC.

In this sample, this clonotype turned up a few times. The chain employs TRBV12-3 or TRBV12-4 and TRBJ1-2; D is ambiguous. V was clipped by 8 bases and J by 6 bases, with 13 bases between them. This CDR3 has 12 amino acids. The CDR3 loop reads CASGTDYHGYTF. In nucleotides, the CDR3 is TGTGCCAGCGGAACAGATTACCATGGCTACACCTTC.